This T cell receptor beta chain came from a study of T cell changes during pregnancy in multiple sclerosis. CDR3 size: 15 residues. Germline CDR1 reads SGHNT; CDR2 reads YENEEA. V lost 1 base, J lost 5 bases, and 5 bases stayed unmatched. Profiled with immunoSEQ multiplex PCR; TCRdb holds only in-frame clones, not every one. The table shows about 60,000 clones, with 91% occurring only once. The origin of this receptor is a female donor with multiple sclerosis, enrolled in a pregnancy study. The starting material was CD4+ T cells from peripheral blood mononuclear cells, obtained in the first trimester of pregnancy. The chain uses TRBV11-3 and TRBJ2-7; 10 positions agree with TRBD1. The chain's CDR3 is CASSLGGTGANEQYF. DNA of the CDR3: TGTGCCAGCAGCTTAGGGGGGACAGGGGCGAACGAGCAGTACTTC.